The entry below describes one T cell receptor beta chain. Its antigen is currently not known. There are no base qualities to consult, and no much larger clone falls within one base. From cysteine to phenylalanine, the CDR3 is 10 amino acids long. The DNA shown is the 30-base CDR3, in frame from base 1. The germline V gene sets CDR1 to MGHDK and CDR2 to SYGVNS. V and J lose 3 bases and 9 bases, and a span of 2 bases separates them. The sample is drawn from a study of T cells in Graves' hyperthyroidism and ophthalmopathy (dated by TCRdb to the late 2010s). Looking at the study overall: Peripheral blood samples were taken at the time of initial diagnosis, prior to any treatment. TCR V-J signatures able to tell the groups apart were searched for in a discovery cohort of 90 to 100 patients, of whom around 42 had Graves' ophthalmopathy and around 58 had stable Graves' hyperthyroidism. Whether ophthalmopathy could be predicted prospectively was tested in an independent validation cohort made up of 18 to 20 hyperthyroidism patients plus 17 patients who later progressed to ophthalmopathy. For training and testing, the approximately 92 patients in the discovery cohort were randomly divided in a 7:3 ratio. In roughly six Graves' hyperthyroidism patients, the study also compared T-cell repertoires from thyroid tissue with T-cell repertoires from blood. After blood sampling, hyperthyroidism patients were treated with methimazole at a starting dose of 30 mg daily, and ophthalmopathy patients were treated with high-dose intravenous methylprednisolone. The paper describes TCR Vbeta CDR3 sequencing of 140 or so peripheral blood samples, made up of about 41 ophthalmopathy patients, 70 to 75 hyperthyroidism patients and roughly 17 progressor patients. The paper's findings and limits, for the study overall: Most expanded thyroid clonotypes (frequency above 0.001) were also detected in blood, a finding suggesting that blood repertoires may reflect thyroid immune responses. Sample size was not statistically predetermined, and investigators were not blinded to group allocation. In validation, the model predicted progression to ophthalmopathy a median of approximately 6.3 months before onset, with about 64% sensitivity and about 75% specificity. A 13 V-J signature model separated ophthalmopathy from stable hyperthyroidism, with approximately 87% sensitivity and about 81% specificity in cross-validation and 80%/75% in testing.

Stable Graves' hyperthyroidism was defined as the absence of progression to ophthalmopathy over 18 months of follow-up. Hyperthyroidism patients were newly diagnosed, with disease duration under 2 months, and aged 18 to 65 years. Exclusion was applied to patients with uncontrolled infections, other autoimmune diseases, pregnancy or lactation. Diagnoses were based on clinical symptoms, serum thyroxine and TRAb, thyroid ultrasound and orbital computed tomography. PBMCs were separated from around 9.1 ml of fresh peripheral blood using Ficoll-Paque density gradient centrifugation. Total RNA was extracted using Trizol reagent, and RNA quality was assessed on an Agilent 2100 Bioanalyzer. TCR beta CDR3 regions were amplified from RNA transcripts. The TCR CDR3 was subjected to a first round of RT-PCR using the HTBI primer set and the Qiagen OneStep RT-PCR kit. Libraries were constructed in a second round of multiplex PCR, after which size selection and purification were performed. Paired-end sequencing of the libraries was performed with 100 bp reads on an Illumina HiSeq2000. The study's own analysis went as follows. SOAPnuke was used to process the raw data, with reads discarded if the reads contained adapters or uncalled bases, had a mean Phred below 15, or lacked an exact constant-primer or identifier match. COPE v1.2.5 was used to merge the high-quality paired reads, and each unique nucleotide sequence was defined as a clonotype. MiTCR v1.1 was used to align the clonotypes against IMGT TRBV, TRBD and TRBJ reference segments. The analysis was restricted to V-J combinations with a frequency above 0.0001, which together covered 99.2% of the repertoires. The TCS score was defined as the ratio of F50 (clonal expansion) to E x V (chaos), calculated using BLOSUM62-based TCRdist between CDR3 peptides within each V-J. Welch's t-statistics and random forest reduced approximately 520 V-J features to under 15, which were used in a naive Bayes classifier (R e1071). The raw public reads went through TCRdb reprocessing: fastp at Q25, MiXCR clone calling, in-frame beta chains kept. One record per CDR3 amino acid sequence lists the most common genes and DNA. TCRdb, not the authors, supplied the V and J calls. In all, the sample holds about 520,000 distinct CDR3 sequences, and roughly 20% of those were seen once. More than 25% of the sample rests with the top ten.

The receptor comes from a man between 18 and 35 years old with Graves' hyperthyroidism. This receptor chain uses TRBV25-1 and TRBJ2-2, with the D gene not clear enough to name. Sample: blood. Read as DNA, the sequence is TGTGCCAGCAGTGACCGGGAGCTGTTTTTT. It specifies CASSDRELFF. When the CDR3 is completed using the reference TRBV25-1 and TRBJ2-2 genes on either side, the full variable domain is EADIYQTPRYLVIGTGKKITLECSQTMGHDKMYWYQQDPGMELHLIHYSYGVNSTEKGDLSSESTVSRIRTEHFPLTLESARPSHTSQYLCASSDRELFFGEGSRLTVL.